This record covers a single TCR beta chain. As yet, its antigen is unknown. This sequence is one base from a far larger clone and is likely a read error. Data came from immunoSEQ multiplex PCR; TCRdb stores just in-frame clones and leaves some out. The data show some 85,000 clones, over 75% seen once. This sample was taken from a study of graft-versus-host responses after intestinal transplantation. Study-wide context: Each of the recipients got a multivisceral, liver-intestinal, or isolated intestinal transplant. Anti-thymocyte globulin served as induction for all recipients, who then took tacrolimus and steroids for around 3 years.

Germline CDR1 is SGHDT and CDR2 is YYEEEE. The length of the CDR3 is 19 residues. The V gene lost 0 bases and the J gene lost 0 bases, with 16 bases spanning the gap. Broader study findings: Recipient-marrow GvH clones were detected, some having first appeared in ileum or blood. The study found high graft-versus-host to host-versus-graft clonal ratios in allografts of patients with graft-donor T cell macrochimerism.

The gene calls are TRBV5-6 and TRBJ2-6; possibly TRBD1 or TRBD2 for D (5 bases each). The source is a human donor who was the organ donor for an intestinal transplant. Here the sequenced sample was unstimulated CD8+ T cells sorted from spleen or lymph node cells, taken before transplant. Here the CDR3 reads CASSLDPGPIHSGANVLTF. The CDR3 DNA reads TGTGCCAGCAGCTTGGACCCGGGACCGATCCACTCTGGGGCCAACGTCCTGACTTTC.